This TCR beta chain was captured in a study of siplizumab effects on memory and regulatory T cells (dated by TCRdb to the late 2010s). Broadly, across the study: The study examined how the anti-CD2 antibody siplizumab affects alloreactive T-cell subsets in allogeneic mixed lymphocyte reactions built from human PBMCs. Study-wide findings and limitations: The suppressive function of proliferating Tregs from siplizumab cultures was not functionally confirmed. Roughly 75-95% of proliferating CD4+ or CD8+ clones could not be assigned a naive or memory phenotype. In reactions with siplizumab, an average of approximately 69% of mappable alloreactive CD4+ clones were Treg-derived, compared with approximately 29% in control reactions. The cumulative frequency of alloreactive sequences traceable to unstimulated CD4+ memory T cells was significantly reduced by siplizumab. Compared with memory T cells, unstimulated naive T cells appeared more diverse, and naive cells seemed to make a substantial contribution to the alloresponse. Because sequences below about 10^-5 frequency were poorly captured, only a minor fraction of alloreactive clones could be mapped to unstimulated subsets.

TCRbeta CDR3 sequencing was performed on sorted unstimulated T cells and on proliferating T cells recovered from mixed lymphocyte reactions. Fresh whole blood from about 11 HLA-typed healthy donors was used as the source from which PBMCs were isolated. To prepare the library, the immunoSEQ multiplex PCR assay was applied. The deep sequencing platform assayed about 10^5 TCR templates per sample. Genomic DNA extracted from sorted T cells was the material used for TCRbeta CDR3 sequencing. Regarding the original processing steps: The R programming language was used for the clonal analysis of the TCRbeta CDR3 data. Unstimulated samples were compared with post-reaction CFSE-low samples to define alloreactive CD4+ and CD8+ clones. By matching sequences to the repertoires of sorted unstimulated Treg and non-Treg cells, each alloreactive CD4+ clone was assigned a regulatory or non-regulatory origin. The immuneACCESS repertoire file appears here via TCRdb, limited to in-frame rearrangements. These files lack a portion of the clones; in checked studies, under half of the deficit traces to unresolved V genes, and the cause of the others is not known. That table is the source of V, J and clone size, and D and trimming were worked out from the DNA. In all, the sample holds about 50,000 clones, and 93% of those were seen once. The ten largest clones capture 15% to 20% of the sample.

As concerns this clone: There is no known antigen for this receptor. No base qualities exist here, and no much larger clone lies one base off it.

V ends up 6 bases short and J 5 bases short, with an unmatched junction base count of 6. The CDR3 holds 14 amino acids from the cysteine to the phenylalanine. The entry retains the CDR3 DNA only, 42 bases that are in frame from base 1. CDR1 and CDR2 (MDHEN, SYDVKM) derive from the germline V gene. The sample comprised CD8+ T cells sorted from blood. The chain joins TRBV28 to TRBJ2-1; the junction holds 8 bases that match TRBD2. The TCR sequence derives from a human donor in good health. The CDR3: CASRGGRINNEQFF. The sequenced DNA is TGTGCCAGCAGGGGCGGGAGGATAAACAATGAGCAGTTCTTC.